These T cell receptor beta chains were read from a single sample in a study of T-cell reconstitution after alpha-beta-depleted transplantation in children. TCRdb passed the PCR reads through MiXCR, listing each CDR3 protein once. The repertoire has around 670,000 distinct CDR3 sequences, around 12% of them found once; the top ten carry 0.79%. Sample: PBMCs, taken before TCRalphabeta/CD19-depleted stem cell transplant. These receptor sequences come from a girl aged 2 to 9 with congenital amegakaryocytic thrombocytopenia, due to receive a stem cell transplant. CDR3s include the opening cysteine and the closing phenylalanine or tryptophan. The D gene is left open where the match is weak. Rows give clone size only sometimes, using once, few, many, or a class for an expanded clone.

>.|.|TRBV5-1|TRBJ2-3
CASRKESSDTQYF
TGCGCCAGTCGCAAAGAAAGTTCGGATACGCAGTATTTT
>many|.|TRBV10-3|TRBJ2-4
CAISPGQPLNIQYF
TGTGCCATCAGTCCCGGACAGCCATTAAACATTCAGTACTTC
>.|TRBD1|TRBV7-2|TRBJ2-7
CASSRQGGYYEQYF
TGTGCCAGCAGCCGACAGGGGGGTTACTACGAGCAGTACTTC
>many|.|TRBV27|TRBJ1-1
CASSWGGGMNTEAFF
TGTGCCAGCAGTTGGGGAGGGGGAATGAACACTGAAGCTTTCTTT
>few|.|TRBV7-3|TRBJ1-2
CASSLTPGVGTF
TGTGCCAGCAGCTTAACCCCCGGGGTTGGCACCTTC
>few|.|TRBV29-1|TRBJ2-7
CSVEGPFGYEQYF
TGCAGCGTTGAAGGCCCATTTGGCTACGAGCAGTACTTC
>.|TRBD1|TRBV10-3|TRBJ2-6
CAISESGQGRSGANVLTF
TGTGCCATCAGTGAGTCGGGACAGGGGCGTTCTGGGGCCAACGTCCTGACTTTC
>.|.|TRBV6-5|TRBJ2-4
CASSLKIAKNIQYF
TGTGCCAGCAGCTTAAAGATAGCCAAAAACATTCAGTACTTC
>many|.|TRBV7-2|TRBJ1-2
CASSLGKDGYTF
TGTGCCAGCAGCCTAGGCAAGGACGGCTACACCTTC
>.|.|TRBV29-1|TRBJ2-7
CSASMGAAEQYF
TGCAGCGCCTCTATGGGGGCAGCCGAGCAGTACTTC
>many|.|TRBV12-3/TRBV12-4|TRBJ2-7
CASSLFGNYEQYF
TGTGCCAGCAGTTTATTTGGCAACTACGAGCAGTACTTC
>many|TRBD1|TRBV5-1|TRBJ2-1
CASSLEVGQFYNEQFF
TGCGCCAGCAGCTTGGAGGTGGGACAGTTTTACAATGAGCAGTTCTTC
>many|.|TRBV20-1|TRBJ1-5
CSAQWGENQPQHF
TGCAGTGCCCAGTGGGGAGAGAATCAGCCCCAGCATTTT
>many|.|TRBV28|TRBJ2-7
CASSPQGSGARGQYF
TGTGCCAGCAGTCCTCAGGGAAGTGGGGCAAGAGGGCAGTACTTC
>many|.|TRBV2|TRBJ2-1
CASSEALGRSEQFF
TGTGCCAGCAGTGAAGCGCTAGGTCGAAGTGAGCAGTTCTTC
>many|.|TRBV5-1|TRBJ1-3
CASSVTAGSSGNTIYF
TGCGCCAGCAGCGTGACGGCGGGTTCCTCTGGAAACACCATATATTTT
>many|.|TRBV9|TRBJ1-6
CASSVVPSGLSPLHF
TGTGCCAGCAGCGTAGTCCCGAGTGGGCTTTCACCCCTCCACTTT
>.|.|TRBV20-1|TRBJ1-2
CSARTGIGIYTF
TGCAGTGCTAGGACTGGGATAGGGATTTACACCTTC
>many|.|TRBV6-2/TRBV6-3|TRBJ2-1
CASSSLGNEQFF
TGTGCCAGCAGTTCTCTAGGCAATGAGCAGTTCTTC
>few|.|TRBV5-5|TRBJ2-1
CASSPPSNGNEQFF
TGTGCCAGCAGCCCACCCTCGAACGGGAATGAGCAGTTCTTC
>many|TRBD1|TRBV5-1|TRBJ2-3
CASSLAQTGVPDTQYF
TGCGCCAGCAGCTTGGCACAGACAGGGGTACCAGATACGCAGTATTTT
>few|TRBD1|TRBV11-2|TRBJ2-7
CASSNRGEYEQYF
TGTGCCAGCAGCAACAGGGGGGAGTACGAGCAGTACTTC
>.|TRBD2|TRBV5-1|TRBJ2-3
CASSFLPSGRELNTQYF
TGCGCCAGCAGCTTTCTTCCTAGCGGGAGGGAGTTGAATACGCAGTATTTT
>few|TRBD1|TRBV27|TRBJ1-5
CASSFVTGGSQPQHF
TGTGCCAGCAGTTTCGTGACAGGGGGCTCTCAGCCCCAGCATTTT
>.|.|TRBV12-3/TRBV12-4|TRBJ2-7
CASSFALTQNEQYF
TGTGCCAGCAGTTTTGCCCTCACCCAGAACGAGCAGTACTTC
>many|TRBD1|TRBV29-1|TRBJ2-1
CSAQKGTGAYNEQFF
TGCAGCGCCCAAAAGGGGACAGGGGCCTACAATGAGCAGTTCTTC
>.|.|TRBV5-1|TRBJ1-4
CASSLAGSTNEKLFF
TGCGCCAGCAGCTTGGCGGGCAGTACTAATGAAAAACTGTTTTTT
>many|.|TRBV20-1|TRBJ2-3
CSAPTIQGVSDTQYF
TGCAGTGCTCCTACTATACAGGGAGTGTCAGATACGCAGTATTTT
>.|TRBD2|TRBV5-1|TRBJ2-3
CASSLMVSTSGRAPDTQYF
TGCGCCAGCAGTTTGATGGTCTCGACTAGCGGGAGGGCCCCAGATACGCAGTATTTT
>few|.|TRBV9|TRBJ2-2
CASSGRQGPGELFF
TGTGCCAGCAGCGGACGTCAGGGTCCCGGGGAGCTGTTTTTT
>few|TRBD1|TRBV20-1|TRBJ1-1
CSARFRGTLSRTEAFF
TGCAGTGCTAGATTCAGGGGGACCCTCTCGAGGACTGAAGCTTTCTTT
>many|TRBD1|TRBV20-1|TRBJ2-1
CSARNRDRVDEQFF
TGCAGTGCTAGAAACCGGGACAGGGTCGATGAGCAGTTCTTC
>once|TRBD1|TRBV10-2|TRBJ2-1
CASSEGGWARDRNEQFF
TGCGCCAGCAGTGAGGGTGGATGGGCTCGGGACAGGAATGAGCAGTTCTTC
>many|.|TRBV20-1|TRBJ1-1
CSASGVTYTEAFF
TGCAGTGCTAGTGGGGTTACATACACTGAGGCTTTCTTT
>.|.|TRBV5-1|TRBJ1-1
CASSREGMNTGAFF
TGCGCCAGCAGCCGCGAGGGAATGAACACTGGAGCTTTCTTT
>.|TRBD2|TRBV20-1|TRBJ2-2
CSARDRASGTGELFF
TGCAGTGCTAGAGATAGGGCTAGCGGCACCGGGGAGCTGTTTTTT
>few|TRBD1|TRBV30|TRBJ1-2
CAWSKGQGVGYTF
TGTGCCTGGAGTAAGGGACAGGGGGTCGGCTACACCTTC
>many|.|TRBV29-1|TRBJ2-7
CSVERPYEQYF
TGCAGCGTTGAACGACCCTACGAGCAGTACTTC
>many|.|TRBV20-1|TRBJ2-3
CSATATVTSTDTQYF
TGCAGTGCTACAGCGACAGTAACTAGCACAGATACGCAGTATTTT
>many|.|TRBV20-1|TRBJ1-2
CSARGGEPNYGYTF
TGCAGTGCTAGAGGAGGAGAACCTAACTATGGCTACACCTTC
>many|TRBD1|TRBV5-1|TRBJ2-2
CASSLEGTVNTGELFF
TGCGCCAGCAGCTTGGAAGGGACAGTAAACACCGGGGAGCTGTTTTTT
>few|.|TRBV3-1|TRBJ2-3
CASSQRENPDTQYF
TGTGCCAGCAGCCAACGGGAGAACCCAGATACGCAGTATTTT
>many|TRBD1|TRBV20-1|TRBJ1-6
CSALTGAPGSPLHF
TGCAGTGCCCTTACAGGGGCTCCGGGTTCACCCCTCCACTTT
>few|.|TRBV5-5|TRBJ2-2
CASSYLRELFF
TGTGCCAGCAGCTACCTAAGGGAGCTGTTTTTT
>few|TRBD1|TRBV20-1|TRBJ1-2
CSARDGQGGNYGYTF
TGCAGTGCTAGAGACGGACAGGGTGGTAACTATGGCTACACCTTC
>.|TRBD1|TRBV5-1|TRBJ1-1
CASSPWTGQGNTEAFF
TGCGCCAGCAGCCCGTGGACAGGGCAGGGGAACACTGAAGCTTTCTTT
>many|.|TRBV5-1|TRBJ2-5
CASSLVSAEETQYF
TGCGCCAGCAGCTTGGTATCGGCAGAAGAGACCCAGTACTTC
>.|.|TRBV7-8|TRBJ2-7
CASSLSVRSEQYF
TGTGCCAGCAGCTTATCAGTCAGGTCCGAGCAGTACTTC
>few|.|TRBV9|TRBJ1-4
CASSVATSATNEKLFF
TGTGCCAGCAGCGTAGCTACGAGTGCAACTAATGAAAAACTGTTTTTT
>many|TRBD2|TRBV20-1|TRBJ2-3
CSARDLVAGASSTDTQYF
TGCAGTGCTAGAGATTTGGTAGCGGGAGCTTCTAGCACAGATACGCAGTATTTT
>few|.|TRBV5-1|TRBJ2-1
CASSLLAKVNEQFF
TGCGCCAGCAGCTTGCTTGCGAAGGTTAATGAGCAGTTCTTC
>.|.|TRBV5-1|TRBJ2-1
CASFGTPNNEQFF
TGCGCCAGTTTCGGGACACCAAACAATGAGCAGTTCTTC
>many|.|TRBV4-2|TRBJ1-5
CASSQAEAGGPQPQHF
TGTGCCAGCAGCCAAGCGGAAGCCGGGGGACCCCAGCCCCAGCATTTT
>few|TRBD2|TRBV6-1|TRBJ2-7
CAVYLGRARNSYEQYF
TGTGCCGTTTACCTCGGGAGGGCCAGAAACTCTTACGAGCAGTACTTC